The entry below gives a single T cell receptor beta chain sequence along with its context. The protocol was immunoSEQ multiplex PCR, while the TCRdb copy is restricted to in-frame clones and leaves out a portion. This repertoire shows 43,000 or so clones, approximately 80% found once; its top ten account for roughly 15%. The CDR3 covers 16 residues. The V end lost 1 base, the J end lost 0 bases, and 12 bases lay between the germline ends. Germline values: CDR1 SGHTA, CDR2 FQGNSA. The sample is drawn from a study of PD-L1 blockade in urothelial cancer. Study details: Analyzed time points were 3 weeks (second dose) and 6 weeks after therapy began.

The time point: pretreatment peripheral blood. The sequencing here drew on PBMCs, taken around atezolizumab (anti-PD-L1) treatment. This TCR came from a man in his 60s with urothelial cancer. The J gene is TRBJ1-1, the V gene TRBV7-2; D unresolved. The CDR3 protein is CASSLVVAPMNTEAFF. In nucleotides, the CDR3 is TGTGCCAGCAGCTTAGTGGTGGCACCCATGAACACTGAAGCTTTCTTT.